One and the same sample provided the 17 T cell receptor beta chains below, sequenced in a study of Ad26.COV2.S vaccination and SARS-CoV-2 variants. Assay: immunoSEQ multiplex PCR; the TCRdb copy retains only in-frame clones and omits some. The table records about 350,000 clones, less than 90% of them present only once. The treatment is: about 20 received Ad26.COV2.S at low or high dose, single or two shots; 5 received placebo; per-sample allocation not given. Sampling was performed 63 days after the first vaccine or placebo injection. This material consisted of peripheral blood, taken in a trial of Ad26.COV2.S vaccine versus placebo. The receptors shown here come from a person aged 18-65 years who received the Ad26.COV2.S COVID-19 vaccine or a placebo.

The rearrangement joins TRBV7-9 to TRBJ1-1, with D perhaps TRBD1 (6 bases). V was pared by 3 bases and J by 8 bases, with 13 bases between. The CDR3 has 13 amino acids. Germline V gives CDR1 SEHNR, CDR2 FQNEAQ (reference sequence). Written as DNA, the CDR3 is TGTGCCAGCAGCTTTGGACAGCGACGGGAAGCTTTCTTT. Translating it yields CASSFGQRREAFF.

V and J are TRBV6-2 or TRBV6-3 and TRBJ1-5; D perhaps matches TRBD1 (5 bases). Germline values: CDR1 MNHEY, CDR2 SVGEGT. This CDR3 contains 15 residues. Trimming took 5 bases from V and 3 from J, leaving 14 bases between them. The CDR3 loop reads CASSPDTYYNQPQHF. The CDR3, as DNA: TGTGCCAGCAGTCCGGACACTTATTACAATCAGCCCCAGCATTTT.

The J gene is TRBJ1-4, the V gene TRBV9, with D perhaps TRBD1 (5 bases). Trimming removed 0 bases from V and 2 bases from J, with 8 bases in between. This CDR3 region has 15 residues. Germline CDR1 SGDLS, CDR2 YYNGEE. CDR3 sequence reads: CASSVGGGTNEKLFF. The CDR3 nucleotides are TGTGCCAGCAGCGTAGGTGGGGGGACTAATGAAAAACTGTTTTTT.

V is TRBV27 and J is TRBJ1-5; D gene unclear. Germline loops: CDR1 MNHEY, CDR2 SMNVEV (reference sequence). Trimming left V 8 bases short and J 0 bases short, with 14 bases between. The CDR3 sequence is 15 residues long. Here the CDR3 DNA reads TGTGCCAGCGGCCGGTCAACGCATAGCAATCAGCCCCAGCATTTT. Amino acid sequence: CASGRSTHSNQPQHF.

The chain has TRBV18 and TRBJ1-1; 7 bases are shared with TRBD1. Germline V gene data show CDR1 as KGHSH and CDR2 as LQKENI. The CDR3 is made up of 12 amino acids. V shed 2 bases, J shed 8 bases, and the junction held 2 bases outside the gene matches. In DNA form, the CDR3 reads TGTGCCAGCTCACCAGAACAGGGGGAAGCTTTCTTT. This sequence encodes CASSPEQGEAFF. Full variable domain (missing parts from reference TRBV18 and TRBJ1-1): NAGVMQNPRHLVRRRGQEARLRCSPMKGHSHVYWYRQLPEEGLKFMVYLQKENIIDESGMPKERFSAEFPKEGPSILRIQQVVRGDSAAYFCASSPEQGEAFFGQGTRLTVV.

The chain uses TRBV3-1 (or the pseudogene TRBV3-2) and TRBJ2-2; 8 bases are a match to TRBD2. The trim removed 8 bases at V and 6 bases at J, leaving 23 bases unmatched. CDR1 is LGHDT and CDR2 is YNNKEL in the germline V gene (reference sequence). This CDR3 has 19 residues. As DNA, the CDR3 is TGTGCCAGCCTACAAACCGGGACTAGTAAGGCCCTTACCCCCGGGGAGCTGTTTTTT. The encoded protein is CASLQTGTSKALTPGELFF.

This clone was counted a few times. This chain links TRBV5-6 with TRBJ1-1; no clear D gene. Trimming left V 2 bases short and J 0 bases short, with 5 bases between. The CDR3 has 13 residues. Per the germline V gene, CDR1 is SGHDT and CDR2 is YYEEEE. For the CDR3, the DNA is TGTGCCAGCAGCTTCCCTTTGAACACTGAAGCTTTCTTT. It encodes CASSFPLNTEAFF.

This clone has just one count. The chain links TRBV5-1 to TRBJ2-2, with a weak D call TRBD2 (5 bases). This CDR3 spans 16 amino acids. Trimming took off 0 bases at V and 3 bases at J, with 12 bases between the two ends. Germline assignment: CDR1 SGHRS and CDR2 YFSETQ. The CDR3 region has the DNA TGCGCCAGCAGCTTGGGTCCGGCCGGGGACACCGGGGAGCTGTTTTTT. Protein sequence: CASSLGPAGDTGELFF.

Here the CDR3 reads CATSDGGETQYF. CDR3 in DNA: TGTGCCACCAGTGACGGGGGAGAGACCCAGTACTTC. The chain links TRBV24-1 to TRBJ2-5, with D maybe TRBD2 (6 bases). The CDR3 covers 12 residues. Per the germline V gene, CDR1 is KGHDR and CDR2 is SFDVKD. The V and J ends lost 4 bases and 4 bases respectively, with 6 bases between them.

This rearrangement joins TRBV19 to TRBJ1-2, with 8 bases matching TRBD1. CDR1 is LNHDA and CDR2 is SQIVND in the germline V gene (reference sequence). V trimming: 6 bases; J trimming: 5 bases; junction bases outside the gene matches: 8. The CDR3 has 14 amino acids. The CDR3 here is CASRTTGGSYGYTF. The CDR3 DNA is TGTGCCAGTAGGACAACAGGGGGATCTTATGGCTACACCTTC. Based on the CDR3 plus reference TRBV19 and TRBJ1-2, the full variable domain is DGGITQSPKYLFRKEGQNVTLSCEQNLNHDAMYWYRQDPGQGLRLIYYSQIVNDFQKGDIAEGYSVSREKKESFPLTVTSAQKNPTAFYLCASRTTGGSYGYTFGSGTRLTVV.

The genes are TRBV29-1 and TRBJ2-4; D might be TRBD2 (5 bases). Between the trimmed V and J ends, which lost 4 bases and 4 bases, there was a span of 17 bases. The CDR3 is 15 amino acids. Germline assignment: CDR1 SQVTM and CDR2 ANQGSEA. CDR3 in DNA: TGCAGCGTTGCCGGGGATGGGCTTTCTAAAAACATTCAGTACTTC. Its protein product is CSVAGDGLSKNIQYF.

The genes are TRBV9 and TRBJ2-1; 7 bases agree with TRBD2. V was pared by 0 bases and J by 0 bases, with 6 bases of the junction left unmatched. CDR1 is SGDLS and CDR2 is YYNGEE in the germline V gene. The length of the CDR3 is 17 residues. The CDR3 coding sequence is TGTGCCAGCAGCGTAGTTAGCGGGCAAAGCTCCTACAATGAGCAGTTCTTC. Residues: CASSVVSGQSSYNEQFF.

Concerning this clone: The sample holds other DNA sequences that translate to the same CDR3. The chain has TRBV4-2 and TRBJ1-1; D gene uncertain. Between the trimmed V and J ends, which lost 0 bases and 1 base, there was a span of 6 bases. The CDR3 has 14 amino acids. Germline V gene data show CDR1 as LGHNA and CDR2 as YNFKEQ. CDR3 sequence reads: CASSQDSKNTEAFF. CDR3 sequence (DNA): TGTGCCAGCAGCCAAGATTCGAAGAACACTGAAGCTTTCTTT.

CDR3: CASSLTGGGGETQYF. CDR3 DNA sequence: TGTGCCAGCAGCTTAACGGGGGGAGGTGGAGAGACCCAGTACTTC. V usage is TRBV7-2 and J usage is TRBJ2-5; TRBD2 agrees at 7 bases. The CDR3 is 15 residues long. The germline gives CDR1 SGHTA, CDR2 FQGNSA. The ends lost 2 bases at V and 4 bases at J; junction bases unmatched: 7. Together with reference TRBV7-2 and TRBJ2-5, the CDR3 gives the full variable domain: GAGVSQSPSNKVTEKGKDVELRCDPISGHTALYWYRQSLGQGLEFLIYFQGNSAPDKSGLPSDRFSAERTGGSVSTLTIQRTQQEDSAVYLCASSLTGGGGETQYFGPGTRLLVL.

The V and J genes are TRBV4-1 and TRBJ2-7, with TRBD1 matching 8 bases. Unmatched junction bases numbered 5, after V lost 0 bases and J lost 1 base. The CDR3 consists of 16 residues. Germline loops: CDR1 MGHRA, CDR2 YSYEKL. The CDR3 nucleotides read TGCGCCAGCAGCCAAGATTCGCAGGGGGCTTCCTACGAGCAGTACTTC. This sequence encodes CASSQDSQGASYEQYF.

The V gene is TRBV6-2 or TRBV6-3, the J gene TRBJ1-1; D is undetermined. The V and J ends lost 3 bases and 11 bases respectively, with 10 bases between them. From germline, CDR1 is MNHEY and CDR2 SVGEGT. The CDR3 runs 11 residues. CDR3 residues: CASSYMGGAFF. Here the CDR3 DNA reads TGTGCCAGCAGTTATATGGGAGGGGCTTTCTTT.

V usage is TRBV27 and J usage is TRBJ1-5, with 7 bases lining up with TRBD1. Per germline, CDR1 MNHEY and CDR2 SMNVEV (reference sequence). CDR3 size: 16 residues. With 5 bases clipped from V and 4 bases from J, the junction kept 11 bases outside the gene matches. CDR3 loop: CASSRRTGASNQPQHF. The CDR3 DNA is TGTGCCAGCAGTCGAAGGACAGGAGCTTCTAATCAGCCCCAGCATTTT.